This TCR beta chain was sequenced for a study of blood T cell repertoires in COVID-19. As for the study in general: Acute and convalescent COVID-19 specimens originated in the United States, Italy and Spain. T cells, B-cell-depleted T cells, or PBMCs supplied cDNA or gDNA.

The authors' processing: Amplifying reference gene primers gave estimates of nucleated cell counts. TCRdb keeps only in-frame clones here, not all; method: immunoSEQ multiplex PCR. The D gene and trimming were derived from the DNA, and the V and J assignments and clone size from that table. This table has under 55,000 clones, around four fifths appearing once. The CDR3 runs 13 residues. V gave up 8 bases and J gave up 4 bases, with 11 bases separating them. CDR1 is MNHEY, CDR2 SVGAGI, per germline. The chain uses TRBV6-5 and TRBJ1-4; perhaps TRBD1 as D (6 bases). The sequence derives from a man aged 50-60 years with acute or convalescent COVID-19. The sample taken for sequencing was peripheral blood. This CDR3 reads CASREGVNEKLFF. The CDR3 nucleotides read TGTGCCAGCCGGGAGGGGGTTAATGAAAAACTGTTTTTT.